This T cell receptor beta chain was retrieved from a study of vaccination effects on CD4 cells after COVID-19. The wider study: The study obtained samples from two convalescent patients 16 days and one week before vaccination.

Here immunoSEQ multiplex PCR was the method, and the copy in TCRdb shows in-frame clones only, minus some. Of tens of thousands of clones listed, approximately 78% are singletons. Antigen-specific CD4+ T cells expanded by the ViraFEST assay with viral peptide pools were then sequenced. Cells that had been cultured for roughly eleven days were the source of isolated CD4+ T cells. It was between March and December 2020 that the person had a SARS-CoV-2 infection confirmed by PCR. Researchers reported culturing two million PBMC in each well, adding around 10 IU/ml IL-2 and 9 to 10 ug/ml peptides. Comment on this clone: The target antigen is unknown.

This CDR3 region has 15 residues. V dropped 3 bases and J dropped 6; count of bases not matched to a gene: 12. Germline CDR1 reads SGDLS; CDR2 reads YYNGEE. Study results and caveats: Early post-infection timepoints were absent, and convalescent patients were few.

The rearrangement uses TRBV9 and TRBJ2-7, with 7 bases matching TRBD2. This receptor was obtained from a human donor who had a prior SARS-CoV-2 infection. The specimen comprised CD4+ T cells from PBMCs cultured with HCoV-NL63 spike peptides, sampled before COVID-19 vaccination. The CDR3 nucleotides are TGTGCCAGCAGCGGGGGGGGAGTCGAGAGAAGCGAGCAGTACTTC. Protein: CASSGGGVERSEQYF.